This section outlines one T cell receptor beta chain sequence together with its context. This sample was taken from a study of shared clonotypes between healthy human individuals. This CDR3 has 16 amino acids. From germline, CDR1 is MDHEN and CDR2 SYDVKM. V was clipped by 6 bases and J by 4 bases; unmatched bases: 10. Sequenced by immunoSEQ multiplex PCR; TCRdb stores in-frame clones only, minus some. The sample includes some 2,500,000 clones, approximately 90% of them seen just once. The sequence derives from a man between 18 and 29 years old in good health. Some clones in this sample may be carry-over from other donors' samples. The chain links TRBV28 to TRBJ1-5; the match to TRBD1 covers 9 bases. Sequenced input: naive CD4+ T cells from PBMCs. Regarding subset: CD45RA+ positively selected. CDR3 sequence reads: CASSTPSTGGNQPQHF. CDR3 coding DNA: TGTGCCAGCAGCACCCCGTCGACAGGGGGGAATCAGCCCCAGCATTTT. Full variable domain (remainder filled in from reference TRBV28 and TRBJ1-5): DVKVTQSSRYLVKRTGEKVFLECVQDMDHENMFWYRQDPGLGLRLIYFSYDVKMKEKGDIPEGYSVSREKKERFSLILESASTNQTSMYLCASSTPSTGGNQPQHFGDGTRLSIL.